The present TCR beta chain was sequenced within a study of T cells after yellow fever vaccination. The CDR3 loop spans 15 amino acids. Template-switching 5'RACE yielded the TCR cDNA; a universal primer site and UMIs were added in the process. MiXCR was run by TCRdb on the 5' RACE reads, yielding one entry per CDR3 protein. In the table there are 300,000 to 350,000 distinct CDR3 sequences, 8.1% of which are singletons. The chain joins TRBV1 to TRBJ2-7; TRBD1 is taken as the D call from the table, unchecked against the DNA. TRBV1 is marked as a pseudogene. The TCR originated in a man between 18 and 35 years old who received the YFV17D yellow fever vaccine. Sequences were derived from PBMCs, sampled about 41 days after the first yellow fever vaccination. Here the CDR3 reads CASSHLGGKAYEQYF. CDR3 in DNA: TGTGCCAGCAGCCACCTTGGGGGAAAGGCCTACGAGCAGTACTTC.